This T cell receptor (beta chain) was found in a study of T-cell memory formation after mild COVID-19. TCRdb processed the 5' RACE reads anew with MiXCR; each CDR3 protein has one entry. The sample consists of around 130,000 distinct CDR3 sequences, about 16% of them appearing once. The CDR3 has 17 amino acids. Trimming removed 1 base at V and 2 bases at J, with 14 bases between. Germline V gene lookup returns CDR1 SGHVS and CDR2 FQNEAQ. Sequencing was performed on PBMCs or a T cell subset sorted from them (not recorded which). V is TRBV7-8 and J is TRBJ2-2; D is ambiguous. This TCR was recovered from an adult woman who had mild COVID-19 (a few samples of this study predate the infection). Cell type and time point are not known. CDR3 in DNA: TGTGCCAGCAGCTTAGACTCTAGTGAACCCAACACCGGGGAGCTGTTTTTT. Protein product: CASSLDSSEPNTGELFF. Full variable domain (missing parts from reference TRBV7-8 and TRBJ2-2): GAGVSQSPRYKVAKRGQDVALRCDPISGHVSLFWYQQALGQGPEFLTYFQNEAQLDKSGLPSDRFFAERPEGSVSTLKIQRTQQEDSAVYLCASSLDSSEPNTGELFFGEGSRLTVL.